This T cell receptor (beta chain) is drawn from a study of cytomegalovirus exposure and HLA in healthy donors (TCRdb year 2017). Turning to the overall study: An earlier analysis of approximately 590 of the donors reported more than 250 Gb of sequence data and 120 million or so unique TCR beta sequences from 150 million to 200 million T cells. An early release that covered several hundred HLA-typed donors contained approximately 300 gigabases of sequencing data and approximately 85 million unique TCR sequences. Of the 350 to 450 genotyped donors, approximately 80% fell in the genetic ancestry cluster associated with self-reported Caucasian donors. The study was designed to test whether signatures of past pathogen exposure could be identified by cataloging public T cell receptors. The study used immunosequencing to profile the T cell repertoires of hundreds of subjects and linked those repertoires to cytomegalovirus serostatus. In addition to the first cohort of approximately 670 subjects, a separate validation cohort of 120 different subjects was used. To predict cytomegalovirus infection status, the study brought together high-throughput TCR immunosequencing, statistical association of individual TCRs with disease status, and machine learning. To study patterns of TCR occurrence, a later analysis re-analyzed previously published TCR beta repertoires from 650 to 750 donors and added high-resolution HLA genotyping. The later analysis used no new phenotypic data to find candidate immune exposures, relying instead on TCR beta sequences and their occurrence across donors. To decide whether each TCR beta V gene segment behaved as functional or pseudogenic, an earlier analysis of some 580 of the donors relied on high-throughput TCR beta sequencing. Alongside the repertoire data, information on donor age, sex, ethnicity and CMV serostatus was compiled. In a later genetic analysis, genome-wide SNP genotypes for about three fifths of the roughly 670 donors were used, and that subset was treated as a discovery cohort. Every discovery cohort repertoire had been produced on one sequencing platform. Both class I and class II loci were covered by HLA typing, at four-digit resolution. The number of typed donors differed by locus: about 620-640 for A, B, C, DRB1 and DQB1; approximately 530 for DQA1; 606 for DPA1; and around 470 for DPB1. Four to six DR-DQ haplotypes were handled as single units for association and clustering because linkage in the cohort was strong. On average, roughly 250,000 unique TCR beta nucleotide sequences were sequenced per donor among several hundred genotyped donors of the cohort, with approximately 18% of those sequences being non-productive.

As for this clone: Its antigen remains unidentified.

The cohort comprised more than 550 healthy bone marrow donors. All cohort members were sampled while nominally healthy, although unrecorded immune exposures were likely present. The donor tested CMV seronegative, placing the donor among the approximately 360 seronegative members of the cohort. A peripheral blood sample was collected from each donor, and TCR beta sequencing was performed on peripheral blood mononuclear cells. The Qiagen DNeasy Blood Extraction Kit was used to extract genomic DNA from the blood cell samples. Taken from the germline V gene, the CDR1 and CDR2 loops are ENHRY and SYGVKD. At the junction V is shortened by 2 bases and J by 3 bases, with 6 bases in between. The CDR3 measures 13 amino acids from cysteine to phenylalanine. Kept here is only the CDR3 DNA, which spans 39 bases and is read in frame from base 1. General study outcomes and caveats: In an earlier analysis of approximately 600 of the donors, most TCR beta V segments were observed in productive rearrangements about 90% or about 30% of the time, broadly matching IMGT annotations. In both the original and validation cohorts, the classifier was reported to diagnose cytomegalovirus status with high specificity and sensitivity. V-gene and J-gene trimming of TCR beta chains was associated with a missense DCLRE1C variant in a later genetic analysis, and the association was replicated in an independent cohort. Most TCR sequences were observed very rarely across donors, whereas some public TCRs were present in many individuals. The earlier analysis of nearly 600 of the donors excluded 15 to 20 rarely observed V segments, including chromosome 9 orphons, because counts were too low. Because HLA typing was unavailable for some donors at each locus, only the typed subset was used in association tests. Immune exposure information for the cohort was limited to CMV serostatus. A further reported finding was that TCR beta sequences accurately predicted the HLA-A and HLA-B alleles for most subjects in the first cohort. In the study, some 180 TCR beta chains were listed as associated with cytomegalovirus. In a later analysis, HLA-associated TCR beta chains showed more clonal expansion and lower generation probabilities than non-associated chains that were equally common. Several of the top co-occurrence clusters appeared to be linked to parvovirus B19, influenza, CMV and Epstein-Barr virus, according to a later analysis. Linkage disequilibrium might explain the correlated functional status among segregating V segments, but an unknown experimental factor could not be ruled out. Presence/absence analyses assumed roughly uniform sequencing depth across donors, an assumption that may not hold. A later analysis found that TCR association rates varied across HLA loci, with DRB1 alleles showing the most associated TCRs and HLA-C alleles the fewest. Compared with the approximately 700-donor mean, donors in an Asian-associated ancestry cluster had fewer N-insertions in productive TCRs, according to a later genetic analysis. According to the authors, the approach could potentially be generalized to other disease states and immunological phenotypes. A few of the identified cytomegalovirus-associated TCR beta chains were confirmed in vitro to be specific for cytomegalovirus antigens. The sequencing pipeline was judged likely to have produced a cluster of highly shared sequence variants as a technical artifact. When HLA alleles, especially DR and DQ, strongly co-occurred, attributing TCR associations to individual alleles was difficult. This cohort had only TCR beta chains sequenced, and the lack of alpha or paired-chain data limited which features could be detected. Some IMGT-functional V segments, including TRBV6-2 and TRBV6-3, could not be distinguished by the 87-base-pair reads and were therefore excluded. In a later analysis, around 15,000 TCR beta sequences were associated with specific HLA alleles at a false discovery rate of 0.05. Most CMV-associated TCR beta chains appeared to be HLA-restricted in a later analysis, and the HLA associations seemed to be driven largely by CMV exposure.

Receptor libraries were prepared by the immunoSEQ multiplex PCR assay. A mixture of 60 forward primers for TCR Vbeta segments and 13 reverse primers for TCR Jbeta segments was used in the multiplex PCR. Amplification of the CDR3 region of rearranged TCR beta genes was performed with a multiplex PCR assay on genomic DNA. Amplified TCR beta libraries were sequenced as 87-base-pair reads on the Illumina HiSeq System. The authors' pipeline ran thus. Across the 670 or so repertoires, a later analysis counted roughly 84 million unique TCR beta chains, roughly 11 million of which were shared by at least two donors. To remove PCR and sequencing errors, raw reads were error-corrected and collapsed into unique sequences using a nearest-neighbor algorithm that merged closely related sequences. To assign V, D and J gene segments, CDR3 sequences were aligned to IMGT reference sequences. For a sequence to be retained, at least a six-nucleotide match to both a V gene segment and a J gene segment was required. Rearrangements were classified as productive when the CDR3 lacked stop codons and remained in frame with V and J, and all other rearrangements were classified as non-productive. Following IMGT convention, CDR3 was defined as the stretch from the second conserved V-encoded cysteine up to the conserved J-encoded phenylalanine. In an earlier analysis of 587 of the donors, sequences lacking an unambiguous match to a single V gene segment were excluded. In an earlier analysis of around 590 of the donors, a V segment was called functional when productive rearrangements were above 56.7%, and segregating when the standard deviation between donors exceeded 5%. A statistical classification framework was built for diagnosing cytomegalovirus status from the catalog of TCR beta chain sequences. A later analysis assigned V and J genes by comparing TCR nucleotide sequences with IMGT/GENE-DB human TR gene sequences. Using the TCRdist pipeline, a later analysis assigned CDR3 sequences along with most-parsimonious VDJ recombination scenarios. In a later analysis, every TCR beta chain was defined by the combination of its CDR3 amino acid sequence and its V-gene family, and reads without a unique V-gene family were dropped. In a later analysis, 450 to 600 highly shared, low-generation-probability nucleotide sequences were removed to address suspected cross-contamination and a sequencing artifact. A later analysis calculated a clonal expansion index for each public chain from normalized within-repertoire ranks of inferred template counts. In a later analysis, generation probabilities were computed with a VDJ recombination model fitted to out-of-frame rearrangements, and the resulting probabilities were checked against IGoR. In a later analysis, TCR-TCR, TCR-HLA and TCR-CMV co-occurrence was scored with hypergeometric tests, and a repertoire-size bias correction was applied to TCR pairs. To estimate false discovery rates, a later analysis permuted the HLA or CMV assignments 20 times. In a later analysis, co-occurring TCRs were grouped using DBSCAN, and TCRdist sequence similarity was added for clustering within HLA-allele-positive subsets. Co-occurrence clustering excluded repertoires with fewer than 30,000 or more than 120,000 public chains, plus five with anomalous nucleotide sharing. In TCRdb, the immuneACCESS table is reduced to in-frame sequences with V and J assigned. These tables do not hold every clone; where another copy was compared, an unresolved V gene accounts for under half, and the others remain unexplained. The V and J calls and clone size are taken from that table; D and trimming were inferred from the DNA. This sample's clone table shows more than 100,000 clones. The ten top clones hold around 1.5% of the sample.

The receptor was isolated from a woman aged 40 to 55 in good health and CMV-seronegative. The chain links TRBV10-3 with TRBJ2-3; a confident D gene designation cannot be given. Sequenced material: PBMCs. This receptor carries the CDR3 CAISEPGTDTQYF. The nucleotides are TGTGCCATCAGTGAGCCAGGTACAGATACGCAGTATTTT.